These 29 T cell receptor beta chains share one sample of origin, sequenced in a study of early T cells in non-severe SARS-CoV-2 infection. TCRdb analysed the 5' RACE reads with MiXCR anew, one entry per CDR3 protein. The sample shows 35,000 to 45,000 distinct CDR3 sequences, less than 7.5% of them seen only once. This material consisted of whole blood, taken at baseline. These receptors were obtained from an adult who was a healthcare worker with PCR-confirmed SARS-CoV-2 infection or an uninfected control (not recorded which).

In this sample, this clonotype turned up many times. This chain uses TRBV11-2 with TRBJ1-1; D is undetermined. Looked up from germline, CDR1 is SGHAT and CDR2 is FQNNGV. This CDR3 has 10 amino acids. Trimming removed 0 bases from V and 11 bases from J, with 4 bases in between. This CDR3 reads CASSLEVAFF. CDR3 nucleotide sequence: TGTGCCAGCAGCTTAGAGGTGGCTTTCTTT.

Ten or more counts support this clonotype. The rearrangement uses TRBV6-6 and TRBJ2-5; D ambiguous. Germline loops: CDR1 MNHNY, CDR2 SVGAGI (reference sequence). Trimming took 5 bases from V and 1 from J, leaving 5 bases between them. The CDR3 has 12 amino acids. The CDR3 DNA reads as TGTGCCAGCAGTCCGATCCAAGAGACCCAGTACTTC. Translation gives CASSPIQETQYF.

CDR3 DNA: TGCGCCAGCAGCTTGGAGGGCCAGGAGGACACCATATATTTT. It is translated as CASSLEGQEDTIYF. The V gene is TRBV5-1, the J gene TRBJ1-3, with no clear D. This CDR3 is built from 14 residues. The V end was cut by 0 bases, the J end by 8 bases, with 12 bases between. Germline CDR1 and CDR2: SGHRS and YFSETQ.

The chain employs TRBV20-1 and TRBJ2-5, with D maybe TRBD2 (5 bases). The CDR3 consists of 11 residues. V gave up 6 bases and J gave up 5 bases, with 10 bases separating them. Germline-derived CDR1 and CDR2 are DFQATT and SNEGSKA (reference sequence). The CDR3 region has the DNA TGCAGTGCGGTCCCGGGGGAGACCCAGTACTTC. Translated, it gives CSAVPGETQYF.

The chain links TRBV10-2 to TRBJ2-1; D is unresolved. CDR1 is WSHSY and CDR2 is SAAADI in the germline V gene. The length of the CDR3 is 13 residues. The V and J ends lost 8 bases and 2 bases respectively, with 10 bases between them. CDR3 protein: CASEGSTYNEQFF. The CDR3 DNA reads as TGCGCCAGCGAAGGTAGCACCTACAATGAGCAGTTCTTC.

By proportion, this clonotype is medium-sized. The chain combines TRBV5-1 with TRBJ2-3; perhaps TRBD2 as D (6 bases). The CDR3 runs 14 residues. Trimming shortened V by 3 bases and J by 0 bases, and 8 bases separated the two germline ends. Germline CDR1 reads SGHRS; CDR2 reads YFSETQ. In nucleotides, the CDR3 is TGCGCCAGCAGCTCCGGGACTAGCACAGATACGCAGTATTTT. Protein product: CASSSGTSTDTQYF. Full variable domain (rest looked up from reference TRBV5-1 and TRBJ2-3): KAGVTQTPRYLIKTRGQQVTLSCSPISGHRSVSWYQQTPGQGLQFLFEYFSETQRNKGNFPGRFSGRQFSNSRSEMNVSTLELGDSALYLCASSSGTSTDTQYFGPGTRLTVL.

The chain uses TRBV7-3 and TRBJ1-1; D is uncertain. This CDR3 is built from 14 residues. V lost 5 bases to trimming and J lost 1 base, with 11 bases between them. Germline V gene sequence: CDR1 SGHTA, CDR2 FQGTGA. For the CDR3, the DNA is TGTGCCAGCAGCCTATCCCCAGGGAACACTGAAGCTTTCTTT. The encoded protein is CASSLSPGNTEAFF.

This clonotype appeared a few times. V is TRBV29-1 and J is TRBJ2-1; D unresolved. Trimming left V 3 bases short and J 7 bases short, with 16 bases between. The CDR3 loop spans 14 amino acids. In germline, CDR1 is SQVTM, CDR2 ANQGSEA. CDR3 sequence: CSVDGAPAPNEQFF. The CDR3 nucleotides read TGCAGCGTTGACGGTGCACCGGCACCGAATGAGCAGTTCTTC.

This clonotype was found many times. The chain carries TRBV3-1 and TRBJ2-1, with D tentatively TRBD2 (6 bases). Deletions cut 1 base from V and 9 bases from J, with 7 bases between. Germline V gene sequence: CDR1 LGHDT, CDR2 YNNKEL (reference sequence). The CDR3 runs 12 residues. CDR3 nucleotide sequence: TGTGCCAGCAGCCAAGGGAGGGTTGAGCAGTTCTTC. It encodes CASSQGRVEQFF.

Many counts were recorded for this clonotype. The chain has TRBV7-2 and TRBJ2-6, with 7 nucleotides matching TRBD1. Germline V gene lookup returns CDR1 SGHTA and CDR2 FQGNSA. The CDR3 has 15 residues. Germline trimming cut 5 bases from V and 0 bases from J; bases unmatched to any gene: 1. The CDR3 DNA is TGTGCCAGCAGCCGGGACAGCTCTGGGGCCAACGTCCTGACTTTC. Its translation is CASSRDSSGANVLTF.

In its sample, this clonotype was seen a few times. The CDR3 here is CSGQMTDTQYF. Here the CDR3 DNA reads TGCAGCGGCCAGATGACAGATACGCAGTATTTT. The chain links TRBV29-1 to TRBJ2-3; D gene unclear. CDR3 size: 11 residues. Germline CDR1 reads SQVTM; CDR2 reads ANQGSEA. The V gene lost 7 bases and the J gene lost 3 bases, with 8 bases spanning the gap.

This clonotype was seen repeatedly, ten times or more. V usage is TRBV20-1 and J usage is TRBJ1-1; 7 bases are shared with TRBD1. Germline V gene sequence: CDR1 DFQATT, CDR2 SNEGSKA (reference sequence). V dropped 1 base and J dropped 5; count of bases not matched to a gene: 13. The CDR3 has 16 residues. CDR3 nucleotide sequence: TGCAGTGCTAGAGCCTCCAGGGGGGCTGTGTTAACTGAAGCTTTCTTT. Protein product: CSARASRGAVLTEAFF.

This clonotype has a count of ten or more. CDR3 coding DNA: TGCAGTGCTAGAGATCAGCTTGGTAGCGAGCAGTACTTC. It specifies CSARDQLGSEQYF. The chain is built from TRBV20-1 and TRBJ2-7; no clear D. This CDR3 contains 13 residues. Trimming pared 0 bases from V and 6 bases from J, leaving 12 bases between. Germline CDR1 reads DFQATT; CDR2 reads SNEGSKA (reference sequence).

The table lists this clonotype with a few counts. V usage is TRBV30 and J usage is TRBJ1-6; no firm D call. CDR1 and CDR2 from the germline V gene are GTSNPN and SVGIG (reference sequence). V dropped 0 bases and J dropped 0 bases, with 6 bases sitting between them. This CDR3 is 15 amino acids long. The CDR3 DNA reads TGTGCCTGGAGTGTACTGGCCTCCTATAATTCACCCCTCCACTTT. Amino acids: CAWSVLASYNSPLHF.

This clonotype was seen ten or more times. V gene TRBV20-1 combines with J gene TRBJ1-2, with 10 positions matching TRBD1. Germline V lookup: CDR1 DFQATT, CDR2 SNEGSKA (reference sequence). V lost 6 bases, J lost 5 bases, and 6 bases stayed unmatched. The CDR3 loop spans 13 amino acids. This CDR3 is CSAPPGQGYGYTF. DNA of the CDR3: TGCAGTGCACCTCCGGGACAGGGGTATGGCTACACCTTC.

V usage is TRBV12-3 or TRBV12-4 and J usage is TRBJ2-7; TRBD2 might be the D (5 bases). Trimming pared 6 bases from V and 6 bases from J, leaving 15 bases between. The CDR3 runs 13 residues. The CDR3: CASRLNGGSEQYF. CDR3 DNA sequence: TGTGCCAGCAGACTTAACGGAGGCAGCGAGCAGTACTTC.

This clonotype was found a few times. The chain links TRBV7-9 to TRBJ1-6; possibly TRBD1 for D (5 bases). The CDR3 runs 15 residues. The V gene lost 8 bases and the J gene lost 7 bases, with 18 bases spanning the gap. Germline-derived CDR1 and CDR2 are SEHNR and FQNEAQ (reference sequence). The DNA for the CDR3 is TGTGCCAGCGTTAGCGCTGGGACGGGGAATTCACCCCTCCACTTT. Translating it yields CASVSAGTGNSPLHF.

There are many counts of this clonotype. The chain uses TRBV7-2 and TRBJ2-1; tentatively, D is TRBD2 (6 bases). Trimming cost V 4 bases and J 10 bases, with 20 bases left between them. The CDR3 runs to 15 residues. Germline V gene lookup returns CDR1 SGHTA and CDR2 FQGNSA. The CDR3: CASSSAGKTGGEQFF. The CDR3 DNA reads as TGTGCCAGCAGCTCGGCCGGGAAAACTGGGGGGGAGCAGTTCTTC.

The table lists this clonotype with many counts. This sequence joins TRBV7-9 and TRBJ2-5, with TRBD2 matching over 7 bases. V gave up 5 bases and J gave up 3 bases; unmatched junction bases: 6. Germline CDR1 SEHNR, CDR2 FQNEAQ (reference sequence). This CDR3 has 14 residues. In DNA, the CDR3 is TGTGCCAGCAGCGGGAGGGCCCCTAAAGAGACCCAGTACTTC. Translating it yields CASSGRAPKETQYF.

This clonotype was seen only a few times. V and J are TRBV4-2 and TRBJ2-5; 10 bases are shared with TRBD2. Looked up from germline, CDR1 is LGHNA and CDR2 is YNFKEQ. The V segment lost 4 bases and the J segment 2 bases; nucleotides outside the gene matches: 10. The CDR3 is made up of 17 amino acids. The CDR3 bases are TGTGCCAGCAGCCGAGAGGGTGCTAGCGGGAGTCAAGAGACCCAGTACTTC. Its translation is CASSREGASGSQETQYF.

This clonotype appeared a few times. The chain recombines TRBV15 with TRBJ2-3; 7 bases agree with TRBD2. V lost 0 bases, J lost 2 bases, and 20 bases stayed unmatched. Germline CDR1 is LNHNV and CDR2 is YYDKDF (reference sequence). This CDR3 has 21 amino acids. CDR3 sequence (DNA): TGTGCCACCAGCAGAGACCTGACGGGAGGAGCAAAAGGAGAGCACACAGATACGCAGTATTTT. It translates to CATSRDLTGGAKGEHTDTQYF.

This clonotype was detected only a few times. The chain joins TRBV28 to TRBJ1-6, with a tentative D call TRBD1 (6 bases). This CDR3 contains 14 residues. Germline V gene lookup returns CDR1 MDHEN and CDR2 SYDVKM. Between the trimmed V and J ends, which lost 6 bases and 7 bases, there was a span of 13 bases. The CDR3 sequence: CASRSGDMNSPLHF. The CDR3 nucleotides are TGTGCCAGCAGATCAGGGGACATGAATTCACCCCTCCACTTT.

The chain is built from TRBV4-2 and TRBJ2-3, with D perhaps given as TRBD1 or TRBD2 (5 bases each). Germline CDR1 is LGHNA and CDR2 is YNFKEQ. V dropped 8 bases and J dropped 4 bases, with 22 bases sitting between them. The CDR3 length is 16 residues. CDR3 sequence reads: CASSRRGSGGADTQYF. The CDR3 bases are TGTGCCAGCTCCCGTCGGGGCAGCGGAGGTGCAGATACGCAGTATTTT.

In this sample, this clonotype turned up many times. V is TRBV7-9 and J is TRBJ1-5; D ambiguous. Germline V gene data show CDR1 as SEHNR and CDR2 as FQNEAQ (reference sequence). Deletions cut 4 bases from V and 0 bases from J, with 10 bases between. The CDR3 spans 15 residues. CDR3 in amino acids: CASSSDGYSNQPQHF. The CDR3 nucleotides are TGTGCCAGCAGCTCCGACGGTTATAGCAATCAGCCCCAGCATTTT. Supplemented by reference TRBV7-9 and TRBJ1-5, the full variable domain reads DTGVSQNPRHKITKRGQNVTFRCDPISEHNRLYWYRQTLGQGPEFLTYFQNEAQLEKSRLLSDRFSAERPKGSFSTLEIQRTEQGDSAMYLCASSSDGYSNQPQHFGDGTRLSIL.

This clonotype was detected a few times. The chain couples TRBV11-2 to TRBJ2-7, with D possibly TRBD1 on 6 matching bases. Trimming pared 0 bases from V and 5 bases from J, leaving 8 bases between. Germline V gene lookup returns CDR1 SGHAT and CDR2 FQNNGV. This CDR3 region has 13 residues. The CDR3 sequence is CASSLDQGHEQYF. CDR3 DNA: TGTGCCAGCAGCTTAGATCAGGGGCACGAGCAGTACTTC.

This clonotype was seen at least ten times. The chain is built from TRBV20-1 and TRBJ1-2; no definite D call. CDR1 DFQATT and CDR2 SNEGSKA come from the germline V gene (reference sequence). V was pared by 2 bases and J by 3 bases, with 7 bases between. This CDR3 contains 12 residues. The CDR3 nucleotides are TGCAGTGCTAGATCGCCTGACTATGGCTACACCTTC. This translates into CSARSPDYGYTF.

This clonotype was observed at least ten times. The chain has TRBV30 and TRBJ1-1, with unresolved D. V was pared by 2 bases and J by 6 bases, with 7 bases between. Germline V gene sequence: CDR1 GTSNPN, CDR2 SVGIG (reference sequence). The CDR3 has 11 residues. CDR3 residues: CAWSTVAEAFF. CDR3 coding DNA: TGTGCCTGGAGTACCGTCGCTGAAGCTTTCTTT.

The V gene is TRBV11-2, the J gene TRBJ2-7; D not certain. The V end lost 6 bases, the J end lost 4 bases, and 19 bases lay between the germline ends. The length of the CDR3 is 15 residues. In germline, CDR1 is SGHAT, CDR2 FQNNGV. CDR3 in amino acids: CASSASTVMGYEQYF. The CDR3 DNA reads TGTGCCAGCAGTGCGTCGACGGTTATGGGGTACGAGCAGTACTTC.

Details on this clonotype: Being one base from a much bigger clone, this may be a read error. CDR3 DNA sequence: TGCGCCGGCAGCCAACCGATCAGGGGGAACACCGGGGAGCTGTTTTTT. It encodes CAGSQPIRGNTGELFF. V is TRBV4-1 and J is TRBJ2-2; maybe TRBD1 (6 bases). There are 16 residues in the CDR3. Germline V gene lookup returns CDR1 MGHRA and CDR2 YSYEKL.